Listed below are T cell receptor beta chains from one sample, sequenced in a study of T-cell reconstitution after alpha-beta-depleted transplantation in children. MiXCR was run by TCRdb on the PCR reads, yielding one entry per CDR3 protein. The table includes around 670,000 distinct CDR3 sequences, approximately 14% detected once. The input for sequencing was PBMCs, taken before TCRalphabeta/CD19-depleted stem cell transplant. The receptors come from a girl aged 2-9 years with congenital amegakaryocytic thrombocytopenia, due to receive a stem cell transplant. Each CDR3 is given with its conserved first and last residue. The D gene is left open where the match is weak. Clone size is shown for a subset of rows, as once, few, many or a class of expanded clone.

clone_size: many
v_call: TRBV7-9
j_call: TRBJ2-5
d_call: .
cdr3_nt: TGTGCCAGCAGCAATTATCCTGTTCAGGTCCAAGAGACCCAGTACTTC
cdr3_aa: CASSNYPVQVQETQYF

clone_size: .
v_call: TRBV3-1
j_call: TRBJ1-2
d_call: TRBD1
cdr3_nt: TGTGCCAGCAGCGATTGGACAGGGGAGGAAGCTAACTATGGCTACACCTTC
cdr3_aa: CASSDWTGEEANYGYTF

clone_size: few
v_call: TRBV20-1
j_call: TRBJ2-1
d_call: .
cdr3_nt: TGCAGTGCTAACGGATTGGGCGGGGCCGTCGTATGGAATGAGCAGTTCTTC
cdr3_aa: CSANGLGGAVVWNEQFF

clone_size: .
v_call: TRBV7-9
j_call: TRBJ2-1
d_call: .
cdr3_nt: TGTGCCAGCAGCTTTTGGGGTTTGGACAATGAGCAGTTCTTC
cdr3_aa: CASSFWGLDNEQFF

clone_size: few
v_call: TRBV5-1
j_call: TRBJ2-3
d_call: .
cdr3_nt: TGCGCCAGCAGCAGCGCGCCGGAGGTCCCAGATACGCAGTATTTT
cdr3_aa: CASSSAPEVPDTQYF

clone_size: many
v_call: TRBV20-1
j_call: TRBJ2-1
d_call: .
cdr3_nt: TGCAGTGCTAGAGATTTCTCCCGGAATGAGCAGTTCTTC
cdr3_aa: CSARDFSRNEQFF

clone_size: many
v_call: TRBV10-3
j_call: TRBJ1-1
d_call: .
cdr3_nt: TGTGCCATCAGTGAGTCGTCCTTTGAAGCTTTCTTT
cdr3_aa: CAISESSFEAFF

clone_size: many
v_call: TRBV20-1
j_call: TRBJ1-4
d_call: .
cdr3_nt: TGCAGTGCTAGTAACAGCCTTAATGAAAAACTGTTTTTT
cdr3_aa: CSASNSLNEKLFF

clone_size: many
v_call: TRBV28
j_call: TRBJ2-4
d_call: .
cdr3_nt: TGTGCCAGCAGCCCCCTTGGGGGCTGGGCCAAAAACATTCAGTACTTC
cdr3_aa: CASSPLGGWAKNIQYF

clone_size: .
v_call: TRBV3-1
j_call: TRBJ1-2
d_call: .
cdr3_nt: TGTGCCACCAGCCATGGTGGGCTACTTAGACGGGTCTTCTATGGCTACACCTTC
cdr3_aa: CATSHGGLLRRVFYGYTF

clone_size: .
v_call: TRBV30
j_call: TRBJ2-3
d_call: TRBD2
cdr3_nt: TGTGCCTGGAAAAAGCGGGACGGGACAGATACGCAGTATTTT
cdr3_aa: CAWKKRDGTDTQYF

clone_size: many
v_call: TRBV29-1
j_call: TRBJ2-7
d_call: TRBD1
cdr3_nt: TGCAGCGTTGTAAACAGGGGGAGTGGCTACGAGCAGTACTTC
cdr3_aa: CSVVNRGSGYEQYF

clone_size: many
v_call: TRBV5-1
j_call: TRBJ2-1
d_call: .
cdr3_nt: TGCGCCAGCAGCTTGACAGCGGCAAGCTCCTACAATGAGCAGTTCTTC
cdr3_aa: CASSLTAASSYNEQFF

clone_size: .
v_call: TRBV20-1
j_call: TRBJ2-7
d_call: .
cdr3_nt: TGCAGTGCTAGAGATCGTGGGGGGCTCGGTAGATTC
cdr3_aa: CSARDRGGLGRF

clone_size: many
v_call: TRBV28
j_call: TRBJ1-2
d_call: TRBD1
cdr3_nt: TGTGCCAGCGAAATCACACAGGGGGGCGGCTACACCTTC
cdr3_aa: CASEITQGGGYTF

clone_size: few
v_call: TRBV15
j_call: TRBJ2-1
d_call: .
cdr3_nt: TGTGCCACCAGCAGGCGGGGCGGAGTAGGCTCCTACAATGAGCAGTTCTTC
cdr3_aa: CATSRRGGVGSYNEQFF

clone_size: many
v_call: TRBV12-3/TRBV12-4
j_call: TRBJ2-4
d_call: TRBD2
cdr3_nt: TGTGCCAGCAGTTTAGCGCCGGGACTAGCGCTCCCCCTGGGGCAAAACATTCAGTACTTC
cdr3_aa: CASSLAPGLALPLGQNIQYF

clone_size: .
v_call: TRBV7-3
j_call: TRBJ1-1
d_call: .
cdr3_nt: TGTGCCAGCAGCTTAAACCGGCAGGGGAGCGGCGCTGAAGCTTTCTTT
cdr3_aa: CASSLNRQGSGAEAFF

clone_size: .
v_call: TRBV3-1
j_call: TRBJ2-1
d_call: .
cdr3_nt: TGTGCCAGCAGCCTCTCCGGTATTAGCGGTTCCTACAATGAGCAGTTCTTC
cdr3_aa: CASSLSGISGSYNEQFF

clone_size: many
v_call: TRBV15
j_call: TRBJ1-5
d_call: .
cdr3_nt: TGTGCCACCAGCAGAGATCGTTGGGTCCGGGTTAATCGGCCCCAGCATTTT
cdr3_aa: CATSRDRWVRVNRPQHF

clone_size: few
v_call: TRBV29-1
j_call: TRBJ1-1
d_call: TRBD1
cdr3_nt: TGCAGCGCCGGGCTTATTGGACAGGGGACTGAAGCTTTCTTT
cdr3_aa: CSAGLIGQGTEAFF

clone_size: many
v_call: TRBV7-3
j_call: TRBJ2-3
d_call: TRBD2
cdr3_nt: TGTGCCAGCAGTTTCCTAGCGGGCCCAGATACGCAGTATTTT
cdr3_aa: CASSFLAGPDTQYF

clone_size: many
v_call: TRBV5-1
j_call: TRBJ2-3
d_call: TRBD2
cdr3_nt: TGCGCCAGCAGCTTGAGGCGGGGGACTAGCACAGATACGCAGTATTTT
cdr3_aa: CASSLRRGTSTDTQYF

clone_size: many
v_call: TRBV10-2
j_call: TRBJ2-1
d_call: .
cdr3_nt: TGCGCCAGCATCCTGGGACCGGGGTTGGAGTTCTTC
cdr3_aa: CASILGPGLEFF

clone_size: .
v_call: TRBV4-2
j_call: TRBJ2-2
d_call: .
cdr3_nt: TGTGCCAGCAGCCAAGTGACCCCCAGCACCGGGGAGCTGTTTTTT
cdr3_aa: CASSQVTPSTGELFF

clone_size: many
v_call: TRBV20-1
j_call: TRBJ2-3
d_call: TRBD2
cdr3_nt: TGCAGTGCTAGCGTCAGCGGGAGTGAGACAGATACGCAGTATTTT
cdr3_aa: CSASVSGSETDTQYF

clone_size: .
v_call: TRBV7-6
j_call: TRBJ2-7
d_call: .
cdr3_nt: TGTGCCAGCAGCTTAGATCCTGGAGAGAGGAATTACGAGCAGTACTTC
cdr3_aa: CASSLDPGERNYEQYF

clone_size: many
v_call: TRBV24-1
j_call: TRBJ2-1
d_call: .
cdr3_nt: TGTGCCACCAGTGATTTCCGTAGGGGCGATGAGCAGTTCTTC
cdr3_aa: CATSDFRRGDEQFF

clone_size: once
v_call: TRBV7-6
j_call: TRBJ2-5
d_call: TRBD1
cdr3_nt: TGTGCCAGCAGCTCAGGACAGGCGAGGGCCCAGTACTTC
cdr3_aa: CASSSGQARAQYF

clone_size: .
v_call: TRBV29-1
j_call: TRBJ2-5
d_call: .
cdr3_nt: TGCAGCGTTGAAGATCCGAACAGGTTCCAAGAGACCCAGTACTTC
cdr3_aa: CSVEDPNRFQETQYF

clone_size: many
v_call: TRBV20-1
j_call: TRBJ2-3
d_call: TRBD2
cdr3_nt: TGCAGTGCTAGATCCGGGACTAGCGGTTATACAGATACGCAGTATTTT
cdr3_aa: CSARSGTSGYTDTQYF

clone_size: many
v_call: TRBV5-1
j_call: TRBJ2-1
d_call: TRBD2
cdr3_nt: TGCGCCAGCAGCTTGGTGCTAGCGGGAGTTGAGCAGTTCTTC
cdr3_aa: CASSLVLAGVEQFF

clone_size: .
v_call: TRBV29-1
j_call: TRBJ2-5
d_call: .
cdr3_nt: TGCAGCGCCCAACTAGTGATCGAGACCCAGTACTTC
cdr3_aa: CSAQLVIETQYF

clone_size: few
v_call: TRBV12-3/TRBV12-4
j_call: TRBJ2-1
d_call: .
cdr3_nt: TGTGCCAGCGAGGGCGGCAGATACAATGAGCAGTTCTTC
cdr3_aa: CASEGGRYNEQFF

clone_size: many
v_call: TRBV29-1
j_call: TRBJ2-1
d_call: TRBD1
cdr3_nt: TGCAGCGTTGAGGGTTCGGGACAGGGAGCTTACGATGAGCAGTTCTTC
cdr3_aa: CSVEGSGQGAYDEQFF

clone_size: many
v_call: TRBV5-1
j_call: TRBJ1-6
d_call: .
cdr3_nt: TGCGCCAGCAGCACGTCTGGAAATTCACCCCTCCACTTT
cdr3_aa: CASSTSGNSPLHF

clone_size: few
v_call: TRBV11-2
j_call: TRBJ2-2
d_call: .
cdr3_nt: TGTGCCAGCGAGGTGATGGGCAGGGGCGAGAACACCGGGGAGCTGTTTTTT
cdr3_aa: CASEVMGRGENTGELFF

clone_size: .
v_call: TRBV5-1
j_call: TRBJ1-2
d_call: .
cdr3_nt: TGCTCCAGCAGCTTGGAGTACGGGGGGGCACATGGCTACACCTTC
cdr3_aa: CSSSLEYGGAHGYTF

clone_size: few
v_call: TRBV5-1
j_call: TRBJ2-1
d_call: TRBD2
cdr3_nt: TGCGCCAGCAGCTTGGTGGCTAGCGGGAGGGCCGGATTCTACAATGAGCAGTTCTTC
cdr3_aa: CASSLVASGRAGFYNEQFF

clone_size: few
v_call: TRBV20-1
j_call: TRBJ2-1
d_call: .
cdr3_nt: TGCAGTGCTAGTTTCGTAAGCTCCTACAATGAGCAGTTCTTC
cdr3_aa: CSASFVSSYNEQFF

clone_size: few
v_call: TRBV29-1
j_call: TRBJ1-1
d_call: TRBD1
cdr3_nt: TGCAGCGTGGATACAGGGGGCAGCACTGAAGCTTTCTTT
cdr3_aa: CSVDTGGSTEAFF

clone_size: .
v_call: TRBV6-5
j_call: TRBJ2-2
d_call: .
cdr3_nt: TGTGCCAGCAGCTACCAGGGACCTCACACCGGGGAGCTGTTTTTT
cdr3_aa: CASSYQGPHTGELFF

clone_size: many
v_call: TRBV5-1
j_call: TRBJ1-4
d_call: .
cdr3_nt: TGCGCCAGCAGTACAGGGACAACTAATGAAAAACTGTTTTTT
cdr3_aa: CASSTGTTNEKLFF

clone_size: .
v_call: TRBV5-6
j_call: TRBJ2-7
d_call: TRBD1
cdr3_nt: TGTGCCAGCAGCGCGCGCCAGGGGGCTGACTACGAGCAGTACTTC
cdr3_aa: CASSARQGADYEQYF